This T cell receptor (beta chain) was sequenced for a study of blood T cell repertoires in COVID-19. About the study: Material from acute and convalescent COVID-19 was sourced from the United States, Italy and Spain. In each case, the material was cDNA or gDNA derived from T cells, B-cell-depleted T cells, or PBMCs.

Germline V gene sequence: CDR1 GTSNPN, CDR2 SVGIG (reference sequence). The CDR3 is 11 residues long. Regarding this clone: The junction departs from germline at one end; a sequencing error may be responsible.

Grouping used clinical history reported by participants in a survey and questionnaire. For recovered donors of Cohort 3, there were two negative PCRs, clearance, or symptom resolution. Sequenced by immunoSEQ multiplex PCR; TCRdb stores in-frame clones only, minus some. Of 150,000 to 200,000 clones in the sample, 70% to 90% are singletons; the top ten hold 4.5% to 7.5%. Sequencing input: PBMCs or T cells enriched from blood (not recorded which). The rearrangement joins TRBV30 to TRBJ1-4; perhaps TRBD1 as D (6 bases). The receptor's source is a man aged 40-49 years who had recovered from COVID-19. The CDR3 nucleotides are TGTGCCTGGAGTGTTGGACAGAACTACGCTTTT. This codes for CAWSVGQNYAF.